This passage covers 26 T cell receptor beta chains from one sample sequenced in a study of Tregs in tolerant kidney transplant recipients. The nonmyeloablative bone marrow transplants came from related graft donors, with transient mixed chimerism. The assay was immunoSEQ multiplex PCR, and TCRdb's table has in-frame clones only and misses some. Here the sample spans about 64,000 clones, approximately 89% being singletons. Sequences were derived from CD4+ T cells from blood (PBMCs), sampled 6 months after the transplant. These receptors were obtained from a human patient who received a combined kidney and bone marrow transplant. Some of the T cells may derive from the graft donor.

The rearrangement uses TRBV19 and TRBJ2-1, with a tentative D call TRBD2 (5 bases). V was clipped by 3 bases and J by 13 bases, with 16 bases between them. The CDR3 loop spans 13 amino acids. The germline V gene encodes CDR1 LNHDA and CDR2 SQIVND (reference sequence). CDR3 bases: TGTGCCAGTAGTATCGGGGTCAAAGCGGTCCAGTTCTTC. This sequence encodes CASSIGVKAVQFF.

About this clone: This sample also contains other DNA sequences that code for the same CDR3. The chain recombines TRBV6-6 with TRBJ1-6, with no clear D. V gave up 6 bases and J gave up 10 bases, with 10 bases separating them. The CDR3 is 12 amino acids. Germline CDR1 MNHNY, CDR2 SVGAGI (reference sequence). The CDR3 loop reads CASSPLPSPLHF. In DNA, the CDR3 is TGTGCCAGCAGCCCCCTCCCCTCACCCCTCCACTTT.

The V and J genes are TRBV28 and TRBJ2-1; 13 nucleotides line up with TRBD2. With 6 bases clipped from V and 5 bases from J, the junction kept 4 bases outside the gene matches. The germline V gene encodes CDR1 MDHEN and CDR2 SYDVKM. The CDR3 has 15 amino acids. The CDR3 DNA reads TGTGCCAGCAGCCGGACTAGCGGGGGAGACAATGAGCAGTTCTTC. This sequence encodes CASSRTSGGDNEQFF. The full variable domain, with the rest looked up from reference TRBV28 and TRBJ2-1, is DVKVTQSSRYLVKRTGEKVFLECVQDMDHENMFWYRQDPGLGLRLIYFSYDVKMKEKGDIPEGYSVSREKKERFSLILESASTNQTSMYLCASSRTSGGDNEQFFGPGTRLTVL.

Only one count was recorded for this clone. This rearrangement joins TRBV5-4 to TRBJ1-1; 7 bases are shared with TRBD1. The germline CDR1 and CDR2 sequences are SGHNT and YYREEE (reference sequence). The CDR3 length is 15 residues. The V and J ends lost 6 bases and 7 bases, in that order; junction bases with no gene match: 15. The DNA for the CDR3 is TGTGCCAGCACCACGGACAGGACCCTGGTTGGTGAAGCTTTCTTT. Amino acid sequence: CASTTDRTLVGEAFF.

The chain employs TRBV19 and TRBJ1-5; TRBD1 is a possible D gene (6 bases). Per germline, CDR1 LNHDA and CDR2 SQIVND (reference sequence). The V end was cut by 5 bases, the J end by 11 bases, with 28 bases between. This CDR3 contains 17 residues. As DNA, the CDR3 is TGTGCCAGTAGTTCCCGGCAGGGCGGGGGCTATAGGCGTTCCCAGCATTTT. This translates into CASSSRQGGGYRRSQHF.

The chain recombines TRBV4-3 with TRBJ2-4, with a tentative D call TRBD2 (5 bases). Trimming took 0 bases from V and 2 from J, leaving 17 bases between them. Germline CDR1 reads LGHNA; CDR2 reads YSLEER. CDR3 size: 18 residues. CDR3 loop: CASSQDHRGVGSKNIQYF. CDR3 nucleotide sequence: TGCGCCAGCAGCCAAGATCATCGGGGTGTCGGGTCCAAAAACATTCAGTACTTC.

The V and J genes are TRBV15 and TRBJ1-1; TRBD1 is a possible D gene (5 bases). There are 14 residues in the CDR3. V dropped 0 bases and J dropped 10 bases, with 15 bases sitting between them. The germline V gene encodes CDR1 LNHNV and CDR2 YYDKDF (reference sequence). CDR3 in amino acids: CATSRDLPAGGAFF. In nucleotides, the CDR3 is TGTGCCACCAGCAGAGATTTACCGGCGGGGGGAGCTTTCTTT.

This clone came up once. The gene calls are TRBV7-3 and TRBJ2-1; TRBD2 aligns across 13 bases. From germline, CDR1 is SGHTA and CDR2 FQGTGA. J gave up 5 bases and V 1 base, and 5 bases lay outside the gene matches. The CDR3 length is 17 residues. This chain's CDR3 is CASSLRPGTSGNNEQFF. As DNA, the CDR3 is TGTGCCAGCAGCTTAAGGCCCGGGACTAGCGGGAACAATGAGCAGTTCTTC.

This clone was counted only a few times. The J gene is TRBJ2-2, the V gene TRBV10-3; 7 nucleotides line up with TRBD1. After removal of 10 bases from V and 6 bases from J, the junction contained 8 bases not matched to a gene. CDR1 ENHRY and CDR2 SYGVKD come from the germline V gene. This CDR3 spans 13 amino acids. This CDR3 is CASRQGSAGELFF. CDR3 DNA: TGTGCCAGCCGACAGGGATCGGCCGGGGAGCTGTTTTTT.

This clone appeared once. This chain joins TRBV4-2 and TRBJ2-5; perhaps TRBD1 as D (6 bases). V was cut by 0 bases and J by 3 bases, with 8 bases left in between. The germline CDR1 and CDR2 sequences are LGHNA and YNFKEQ. The CDR3 runs 14 residues. CDR3 bases: TGTGCCAGCAGCCAAGACAACAGGGAAGAGACCCAGTACTTC. Translated, it gives CASSQDNREETQYF.

This clone has just a few counts. CDR3 DNA sequence: TGTGCCAGTAGTATTCCGACGGGGGGGGCAAACACCATATATTTT. Protein sequence: CASSIPTGGANTIYF. The genes are TRBV19 and TRBJ1-3; tentatively, D is TRBD1 (6 bases). The germline V and J ends were trimmed by 3 bases and 6 bases, with 15 bases remaining between them. Germline V lookup: CDR1 LNHDA, CDR2 SQIVND (reference sequence). The CDR3 has 15 amino acids.

CDR3 protein: CASSLVLGVDYGYTF. The CDR3 DNA reads TGTGCCAGCAGCTTAGTCCTCGGGGTTGACTATGGCTACACCTTC. The V and J genes are TRBV7-2 and TRBJ1-2; D remains ambiguous. Germline CDR1 is SGHTA and CDR2 is FQGNSA. V lost 1 base and J 3 bases, leaving 12 bases between the germline ends. The CDR3 contains 15 residues.

The rearrangement uses TRBV10-1 and TRBJ2-4; D perhaps matches TRBD2 (6 bases). Germline assignment: CDR1 WNHNN and CDR2 SYGVQD (reference sequence). CDR3 length: 12 amino acids. The V gene lost 7 bases and the J gene lost 8 bases, with 12 bases spanning the gap. The CDR3 coding sequence is TGCGCCAGCACCAGGCCGGGGGACATTCAGTACTTC. This codes for CASTRPGDIQYF.

CDR3 in amino acids: CASSQNREGEQYF. The CDR3 nucleotides are TGTGCCAGCAGCCAAAACAGGGAGGGCGAGCAGTACTTC. V and J are TRBV14 and TRBJ2-7; weak D call: TRBD2 (7 bases). Germline V gene data show CDR1 as SGHDN and CDR2 as FVKESK. Trimming pared 2 bases from V and 6 bases from J, leaving 11 bases between. The CDR3 runs to 13 residues.

The gene calls are TRBV7-2 and TRBJ2-7; 11 nucleotides align to TRBD2. The CDR3 covers 16 residues. Trimming at V came to 0 bases and at J to 2 bases, leaving 3 bases not matched to a gene. From germline, CDR1 is SGHTA and CDR2 FQGNSA. The DNA of the CDR3 is TGTGCCAGCAGCTTAGCCACTAGCGGGGGAACCTACGAGCAGTACTTC. It codes for CASSLATSGGTYEQYF. Full variable domain (missing parts from reference TRBV7-2 and TRBJ2-7): GAGVSQSPSNKVTEKGKDVELRCDPISGHTALYWYRQSLGQGLEFLIYFQGNSAPDKSGLPSDRFSAERTGGSVSTLTIQRTQQEDSAVYLCASSLATSGGTYEQYFGPGTRLTVT.

V gene TRBV18 combines with J gene TRBJ2-1, with 10 bases lining up with TRBD2. Germline V gene data show CDR1 as KGHSH and CDR2 as LQKENI. V was pared by 8 bases and J by 1 base, with 17 bases of the junction left unmatched. The CDR3 is 19 residues long. CDR3 loop: CASTTRRSRTSGSYNEQFF. CDR3 nucleotides: TGTGCCAGCACGACGAGGCGGTCCCGGACTAGCGGTTCCTACAATGAGCAGTTCTTC.

The chain links TRBV11-3 to TRBJ2-2; D perhaps matches TRBD2 (6 bases). This CDR3 comprises 15 residues. Germline loops: CDR1 SGHNT, CDR2 YENEEA. Trimming stripped 5 bases from V and 0 bases from J, with 10 bases between. CDR3 loop: CASSLGTSNTGELFF. The CDR3 DNA reads as TGTGCCAGCAGCCTCGGGACTTCGAACACCGGGGAGCTGTTTTTT.

The chain joins TRBV5-1 to TRBJ1-3; D may be TRBD1 (6 bases). This CDR3 is built from 14 residues. V lost 2 bases and J 4 bases, leaving 10 bases between the germline ends. Germline V lookup: CDR1 SGHRS, CDR2 YFSETQ. CDR3 coding DNA: TGCGCCAGCAGCTTAACAGGGATCGGAAACACCATATATTTT. Translation gives CASSLTGIGNTIYF.

The genes are TRBV5-3 and TRBJ2-7; 8 nucleotides line up with TRBD2. TRBV5-3 is flagged as an ORF with uncertain function. This CDR3 spans 15 amino acids. With 2 bases clipped from V and 0 bases from J, the junction kept 4 bases outside the gene matches. CDR3 sequence (DNA): TGTGCCAGAAGCTTCGGGGGGGGCAGCTCCTACGAGCAGTACTTC. This translates into CARSFGGGSSYEQYF.

This clone was counted at least ten times. The chain recombines TRBV27 with TRBJ1-1; the D gene is possibly TRBD1 (6 bases). CDR3 length equals 13 residues. Trimming removed 5 bases at V and 4 bases at J, with 11 bases between. The germline CDR1 and CDR2 sequences are MNHEY and SMNVEV (reference sequence). CDR3 DNA: TGTGCCAGCAGTAAAACAGGGAGCACTGAAGCTTTCTTT. Its translation is CASSKTGSTEAFF.

The chain employs TRBV7-9 and TRBJ2-3; a possible D gene is TRBD2 (6 bases). Germline V CDR1 and CDR2: SEHNR, FQNEAQ (reference sequence). The CDR3 is 15 residues long. V lost 1 base, J lost 6 bases, and 14 bases lay in between. CDR3 DNA sequence: TGTGCCAGCAGCTTAGTTGCGGGATGGAGTGATACGCAGTATTTT. Encoded protein: CASSLVAGWSDTQYF.

V usage is TRBV7-2 and J usage is TRBJ2-5; the D gene is possibly TRBD2 (5 bases). CDR3 length equals 13 residues. Trimming removed 6 bases at V and 2 bases at J, with 10 bases between. Germline V gene data show CDR1 as SGHTA and CDR2 as FQGNSA. The CDR3 here is CASRSSPQETQYF. In DNA, the CDR3 is TGTGCCAGCAGATCTAGCCCTCAAGAGACCCAGTACTTC.

The chain's CDR3 is CASSAGTRSTQYF. The CDR3 bases are TGTGCCAGCAGTGCCGGGACTAGGAGTACACAGTACTTC. The gene calls are TRBV27 and TRBJ2-7; 8 nucleotides align to TRBD2. Germline loops: CDR1 MNHEY, CDR2 SMNVEV (reference sequence). Germline trimming cut 5 bases from V and 10 bases from J; bases unmatched to any gene: 10. This CDR3 comprises 13 residues.

This clone was detected once. The chain combines TRBV7-2 with TRBJ2-7; 10 nucleotides match TRBD2. The CDR3 has 13 amino acids. After removal of 5 bases from V and 7 bases from J, the junction contained 5 bases not matched to a gene. Germline values: CDR1 SGHTA, CDR2 FQGNSA. The DNA for the CDR3 is TGTGCCAGCAGCAAGGGACTAGCGAGGGAGCAGTACTTC. As protein: CASSKGLAREQYF.

The chain employs TRBV9 and TRBJ2-7; 9 nucleotides match TRBD1. The CDR3 sequence is 15 residues long. Germline lookup yields CDR1 SGDLS and CDR2 YYNGEE. V was clipped by 3 bases and J by 1 base; unmatched bases: 5. The chain's CDR3 is CASSAGQGLSYEQYF. The DNA of the CDR3 is TGTGCCAGCAGCGCAGGACAGGGGCTATCCTACGAGCAGTACTTC.

The chain has TRBV10-3 and TRBJ1-2; TRBD1 might be the D (5 bases). The CDR3 has 13 amino acids. Trimming cost V 8 bases and J 4 bases, with 14 bases left between them. Per the germline V gene, CDR1 is ENHRY and CDR2 is SYGVKD. The CDR3 sequence: CAILNLTVYGYTF. CDR3 sequence (DNA): TGTGCCATCCTAAACCTGACAGTCTATGGCTACACCTTC.